The 13 T cell receptor beta chains listed next were all sequenced from one sample in a study of T cell responses to AZD1222 COVID-19 vaccine. Repertoires were generated with immunoSEQ multiplex PCR, while TCRdb's copy carries only in-frame clones and drops some. The sample holds around 110,000 clones; 85% to 95% are singletons and the top ten take roughly 6.2%. The sequenced sample was peripheral blood, obtained 28 days after the second AZD1222 dose. These receptors originate from an adult who received the AZD1222 COVID-19 vaccine.

The chain is built from TRBV7-9 and TRBJ2-1, with D possibly TRBD1 on 5 matching bases. V shed 2 bases and J shed 15 bases, with 14 bases lying between them. The CDR3 is made up of 12 amino acids. Germline V gene sequence: CDR1 SEHNR, CDR2 FQNEAQ (reference sequence). CDR3 DNA sequence: TGTGCCAGCAGCTTACCGCAGGGTCGACTGTTCTTC. It translates to CASSLPQGRLFF.

The chain links TRBV5-1 to TRBJ2-7; D not resolved. The germline V gene encodes CDR1 SGHRS and CDR2 YFSETQ. V gave up 2 bases and J gave up 0 bases, with 6 bases separating them. This CDR3 comprises 13 residues. In DNA form, the CDR3 reads TGCGCCAGCAGCTTTGGCGTCTCCTACGAGCAGTACTTC. Encoded protein: CASSFGVSYEQYF.

The chain employs TRBV19 and TRBJ1-2, with D unresolved. Germline lookup yields CDR1 LNHDA and CDR2 SQIVND (reference sequence). CDR3 size: 14 residues. V was pared by 5 bases and J by 1 base, with 11 bases between. CDR3: CASSRGVGNYGYTF. In nucleotides, the CDR3 is TGTGCCAGTAGTCGTGGGGTGGGTAACTATGGCTACACCTTC.

This chain links TRBV19 with TRBJ1-5; the D is unclear. This CDR3 is 12 amino acids long. Trimming pared 3 bases from V and 3 bases from J, leaving 3 bases between. Looked up from germline, CDR1 is LNHDA and CDR2 is SQIVND (reference sequence). The CDR3 DNA reads TGTGCCAGTAGTATCCTCAATCAGCCCCAGCATTTT. This gives the protein CASSILNQPQHF.

The genes are TRBV28 and TRBJ1-1; no clear D. V dropped 3 bases and J dropped 6 bases, with 11 bases sitting between them. The CDR3 loop spans 13 amino acids. In germline, CDR1 is MDHEN, CDR2 SYDVKM. The CDR3 DNA follows: TGTGCCAGCAGTTTTGCGGAAGCGGCTGAAGCTTTCTTT. Protein: CASSFAEAAEAFF.

This clone was picked up one time. The chain combines TRBV13 with TRBJ2-1; D is perhaps TRBD2 (7 bases). The CDR3 is 16 amino acids. Germline assignment: CDR1 PRHDT and CDR2 FYEKMQ (reference sequence). Trimming pared 5 bases from V and 0 bases from J, leaving 14 bases between. As DNA, the CDR3 is TGTGCCAGCAGCCTCCAGCGGGACAACTCCTACAATGAGCAGTTCTTC. Amino acids: CASSLQRDNSYNEQFF.

This chain joins TRBV6-1 and TRBJ2-2; D gene uncertain. The CDR3 loop spans 12 amino acids. Germline V lookup: CDR1 MNHNS, CDR2 SASEGT. V lost 3 bases and J 4 bases, leaving 3 bases between the germline ends. CDR3 in amino acids: CASSEFTGELFF. The DNA of the CDR3 is TGTGCCAGCAGTGAGTTCACCGGGGAGCTGTTTTTT.

J is TRBJ2-7 and V is TRBV5-4; perhaps TRBD1 as D (5 bases). CDR1 is SGHNT and CDR2 is YYREEE in the germline V gene (reference sequence). The CDR3 has 15 residues. With 0 bases removed from V and 0 bases from J, the gap between germline ends came to 10 bases. The CDR3 here is CASSLGAGNSYEQYF. CDR3 DNA: TGTGCCAGCAGCTTGGGGGCAGGGAACTCCTACGAGCAGTACTTC.

CDR3 in amino acids: CASSQGVGAYNEQFF. The CDR3 DNA reads TGTGCCAGCAGCCAAGGTGTGGGGGCCTACAATGAGCAGTTCTTC. The chain links TRBV14 to TRBJ2-1, with D perhaps TRBD1 or TRBD2 (5 bases each). Trimming removed 1 base from V and 2 bases from J, with 9 bases in between. This CDR3 is built from 15 residues. Germline CDR1 is SGHDN and CDR2 is FVKESK.

The gene calls are TRBV5-1 and TRBJ1-2; the match to TRBD1 covers 10 bases. J gave up 5 bases and V 4 bases, and 5 bases lay outside the gene matches. The CDR3 consists of 14 residues. Germline V CDR1 and CDR2: SGHRS, YFSETQ. The CDR3 reads CASSPRQGAYGYTF. The CDR3 DNA reads as TGCGCCAGCAGCCCAAGACAGGGGGCGTATGGCTACACCTTC.

This chain uses TRBV6-5 with TRBJ2-3; the match to TRBD2 covers 7 bases. Trimming cost V 6 bases and J 0 bases; bases outside gene matches: 3. CDR1 and CDR2 (germline): MNHEY, SVGAGI. The CDR3 contains 14 residues. The CDR3 nucleotides are TGTGCCAGCAGCGGGGGGACTAGCACAGATACGCAGTATTTT. Protein sequence: CASSGGTSTDTQYF.

The chain couples TRBV7-2 to TRBJ2-5; D uncertain. The CDR3 spans 15 residues. Germline CDR1 is SGHTA and CDR2 is FQGNSA. V lost 3 bases and J 2 bases, leaving 13 bases between the germline ends. The CDR3 DNA reads as TGTGCCAGCAGCTTCTCCCGGGCAGTTCAAGAGACCCAGTACTTC. Translation: CASSFSRAVQETQYF.

A remark on this clone: Other DNA sequences within the sample encode an identical CDR3. The V and J genes are TRBV12-3 or TRBV12-4 and TRBJ1-2; D remains unclear. The V end was cut by 4 bases, the J end by 5 bases, with 5 bases between. The CDR3 is made up of 11 amino acids. The CDR3 DNA is TGTGCCAGCAGTTCGGGGTATGGCTACACCTTC. Encoded protein: CASSSGYGYTF.